This T cell receptor (beta chain) emerged from a study of T cell repertoires in cytomegalovirus infection. Study overall: A matching HLA type, together with CMV infection, was signaled by public TCR beta signatures. The study's findings and limits: Identification of carriers of CMV plus the relevant HLA was achieved through cumulative public TCR beta family frequency. Dominating the ex vivo response were HLA-C-restricted CMV-specific TCR beta clonotypes.

TCRdb redid the calling of the reads with MiXCR, one entry per CDR3 protein. Counted here are about 68,000 distinct CDR3 sequences, about 23% occurring once; the ten biggest clones make up over 70%. Germline V gives CDR1 MNHEY, CDR2 SVGAGI. V lost 0 bases and J lost 1, with 1 base in between. The CDR3 covers 13 residues. Comment on this clonotype: Its specificity is unknown.

What was sequenced was PBMCs, sequenced either directly or after in vitro stimulation (not recorded which). The rearrangement links TRBV6-5 to TRBJ2-1, with D hard to call. This TCR was recovered from a human donor in good health (CMV status not recorded). Some clones in this sample may be carry-over from other donors' samples. The CDR3 reads CASSYSSYNEQFF. DNA of the CDR3: TGTGCCAGCAGTTACTCTTCCTACAATGAGCAGTTCTTC.